These 30 T cell receptor beta chains were sequenced from one sample in a study of blood T cell repertoires in COVID-19. Measured with immunoSEQ multiplex PCR; TCRdb has only the in-frame clones, and not every one. The data hold 90,000 to 120,000 clones, with around 89% observed a single time. Sequenced sample: peripheral blood. These receptors all come from a man aged 40-49 years with active or convalescent COVID-19.

The chain carries TRBV11-3 and TRBJ2-5, with D uncertain. V was cut by 3 bases and J by 2 bases, with 7 bases left in between. The CDR3 has 13 amino acids. CDR1 is SGHNT, CDR2 YENEEA, per germline. In DNA, the CDR3 is TGTGCCAGCAGCTTCGACTCGCAAGAGACCCAGTACTTC. It yields the protein CASSFDSQETQYF.

This chain joins TRBV18 and TRBJ2-7, with TRBD1 matching 10 bases. V lost 0 bases, J lost 2 bases, and 4 bases stayed unmatched. Per the germline V gene, CDR1 is KGHSH and CDR2 is LQKENI. The CDR3 consists of 16 residues. This chain's CDR3 is CASSPPGGTGAYEQYF. The DNA of the CDR3 is TGTGCCAGCTCACCACCGGGCGGGACAGGGGCCTACGAGCAGTACTTC.

The chain uses TRBV28 and TRBJ1-1, with D possibly being TRBD1 (5 bases). The CDR3 runs to 13 residues. V was pared by 5 bases and J by 11 bases, with 18 bases between. Germline lookup yields CDR1 MDHEN and CDR2 SYDVKM. CDR3 sequence reads: CASSPGGERMAFF. The CDR3 coding sequence is TGTGCCAGCAGTCCTGGGGGGGAGAGAATGGCTTTCTTT.

The CDR3 reads CATSRSPGLAVIYNEQFF. The DNA for the CDR3 is TGTGCCACCAGCAGATCTCCGGGACTAGCGGTTATCTACAATGAGCAGTTCTTC. J is TRBJ2-1 and V is TRBV15; TRBD2 aligns across 11 bases. V trimming: 2 bases; J trimming: 3 bases; junction bases outside the gene matches: 9. Germline CDR1 is LNHNV and CDR2 is YYDKDF (reference sequence). The CDR3 totals 18 residues. Combining the CDR3 with reference TRBV15 and TRBJ2-1 gives the whole variable domain DAMVIQNPRYQVTQFGKPVTLSCSQTLNHNVMYWYQQKSSQAPKLLFHYYDKDFNNEADTPDNFQSRRPNTSFCFLDIRSPGLGDTAMYLCATSRSPGLAVIYNEQFFGPGTRLTVL.

This rearrangement joins TRBV7-2 to TRBJ2-5; 7 bases match TRBD2. Germline V CDR1 and CDR2: SGHTA, FQGNSA. CDR3 length: 16 amino acids. V dropped 4 bases and J dropped 5; count of bases not matched to a gene: 13. In DNA form, the CDR3 reads TGTGCCAGCAGCTCTAGAGGTCCCCAGGGAGGGGAGACCCAGTACTTC. Its translation is CASSSRGPQGGETQYF.

This rearrangement joins TRBV6-2 or TRBV6-3 to TRBJ1-2; TRBD1 agrees at 10 bases. Trimming took 2 bases from V and 7 from J; bases not matched to a gene: 7. This CDR3 has 15 amino acids. Germline CDR1 and CDR2: MNHEY and SVGEGT. Written as DNA, the CDR3 is TGTGCCAGCAGTTACGACGGGACAGGGGCGTTTGGCTACACCTTC. Its translation is CASSYDGTGAFGYTF.

The chain employs TRBV6-5 and TRBJ1-6; 8 bases are shared with TRBD1. Unmatched junction bases numbered 9, after V lost 7 bases and J lost 10 bases. Germline CDR1 MNHEY, CDR2 SVGAGI. The CDR3 runs 14 residues. The CDR3 loop reads CASTYQGAGSPLHF. The CDR3 nucleotides are TGTGCCAGCACCTACCAGGGGGCAGGATCACCCCTCCACTTT.

V usage is TRBV1 and J usage is TRBJ2-7; TRBD2 reflects the table's D call only, with no check against the DNA. TRBV1 is a recognized pseudogene. The CDR3 contains 13 residues. CDR3 region: CTSSLGGDYEQYF. The CDR3 region has the DNA TGCACCAGCAGCCTCGGGGGGGACTACGAGCAGTACTTC.

The rearrangement links TRBV19 to TRBJ1-5; D is undetermined. Per the germline V gene, CDR1 is LNHDA and CDR2 is SQIVND (reference sequence). V gave up 6 bases and J gave up 4 bases, with 10 bases separating them. The CDR3 covers 13 residues. CDR3 sequence: CASREQPNQPQHF. CDR3 sequence (DNA): TGTGCCAGTAGGGAACAGCCTAATCAGCCCCAGCATTTT.

The chain recombines TRBV27 with TRBJ2-1; TRBD1 might be the D (6 bases). With 7 bases removed from V and 13 bases from J, the gap between germline ends came to 26 bases. Germline CDR1 is MNHEY and CDR2 is SMNVEV (reference sequence). CDR3 length equals 15 residues. The CDR3 region has the DNA TGTGCCAGCAAAACCGGGACAAGTTCGACGTGGGTCCAGTTCTTC. This codes for CASKTGTSSTWVQFF.

This clone has more than one count but fewer than ten. J is TRBJ2-1 and V is TRBV29-1; D is possibly TRBD1 (6 bases). The CDR3 is 11 amino acids. V shed 5 bases and J shed 15 bases, with 17 bases lying between them. Germline V CDR1 and CDR2: SQVTM, ANQGSEA. This CDR3 is CSVSGQGLWFF. The CDR3 DNA sequence: TGCAGCGTTTCCGGGCAGGGGCTTTGGTTCTTC.

The rearrangement uses TRBV27 and TRBJ2-7; 14 positions agree with TRBD2. This CDR3 comprises 15 residues. The germline V gene has CDR1 MNHEY and CDR2 SMNVEV (reference sequence). V shed 5 bases, J shed 7 bases, and the junction held 7 bases outside the gene matches. CDR3 in DNA: TGTGCCAGCAGTCCGGGACTAGCGGGAGTGAGTGAGCAGTACTTC. It specifies CASSPGLAGVSEQYF.

The chain uses TRBV2 and TRBJ1-2; 9 positions match TRBD1. Germline V gene sequence: CDR1 SNHLY, CDR2 FYNNEI. The CDR3 extends over 12 amino acids. V trimming: 6 bases; J trimming: 8 bases; junction bases outside the gene matches: 4. CDR3: CASRGTGRGYTF. CDR3 bases: TGTGCCAGCAGGGGGACAGGGAGAGGCTACACCTTC.

J is TRBJ2-2 and V is TRBV18; the D gene is possibly TRBD1 (6 bases). The CDR3 length is 15 residues. Germline assignment: CDR1 KGHSH and CDR2 LQKENI. V was trimmed by 4 bases and J by 1 base, leaving 10 bases between them. The chain's CDR3 is CASSQGDMNTGELFF. As DNA, the CDR3 is TGTGCCAGCTCACAGGGGGACATGAACACCGGGGAGCTGTTTTTT.

V is TRBV29-1 and J is TRBJ2-7; 8 bases align to TRBD1. Unmatched junction bases numbered 10, after V lost 5 bases and J lost 4 bases. The CDR3 is 14 amino acids. Germline V gene data show CDR1 as SQVTM and CDR2 as ANQGSEA. The CDR3 bases are TGCAGCGTTCTTAAAACAGGGGGTATTTACGAGCAGTACTTC. Residues: CSVLKTGGIYEQYF.

The chain employs TRBV4-3 and TRBJ2-3, with D hard to call. Between the trimmed V and J ends, which lost 1 base and 2 bases, there was a span of 7 bases. The CDR3 has 14 amino acids. CDR1 and CDR2 from the germline V gene are LGHNA and YSLEER. The CDR3 DNA follows: TGCGCCAGCAGCCAAGGCGGCACCACAGATACGCAGTATTTT. Translating it yields CASSQGGTTDTQYF.

This rearrangement joins TRBV7-9 to TRBJ1-5; D is possibly TRBD1 (5 bases). CDR3 size: 13 residues. Trimming shortened V by 1 base and J by 6 bases, and 7 bases separated the two germline ends. Germline V gene lookup returns CDR1 SEHNR and CDR2 FQNEAQ (reference sequence). CDR3 nucleotide sequence: TGTGCCAGCAGCTTAGAAGGGGCTCAGCCCCAGCATTTT. As protein: CASSLEGAQPQHF.

The chain employs TRBV7-9 and TRBJ2-7; possibly TRBD1 for D (6 bases). Trimming stripped 0 bases from V and 2 bases from J, with 8 bases between. CDR1 is SEHNR and CDR2 is FQNEAQ in the germline V gene (reference sequence). The CDR3 loop spans 14 amino acids. CDR3 coding DNA: TGTGCCAGCAGCTTAGCGGGGACACCCTACGAGCAGTACTTC. Translating it yields CASSLAGTPYEQYF. Looking up the rest from reference TRBV7-9 and TRBJ2-7 gives the full variable domain: DTGVSQNPRHKITKRGQNVTFRCDPISEHNRLYWYRQTLGQGPEFLTYFQNEAQLEKSRLLSDRFSAERPKGSFSTLEIQRTEQGDSAMYLCASSLAGTPYEQYFGPGTRLTVT.

Details on this clone: This CDR3 fails to terminate in the conserved phenylalanine or tryptophan, so it likely reflects a read error. The DNA is left out, because the CDR3 cannot be placed on it with certainty; the CDR3 is given as TCRdb lists it. V gene TRBV18 combines with J gene TRBJ1-1; the table names TRBD1, a call not compared with the DNA. Counting both end residues, the CDR3 totals 12 amino acids. Germline assignment: CDR1 KGHSH and CDR2 LQKENI. The CDR3 region is CASSPTGTRWTL.

The chain is built from TRBV24-1 and TRBJ1-1; TRBD1 aligns across 9 bases. CDR1 and CDR2 from the germline V gene are KGHDR and SFDVKD. Unmatched junction bases numbered 8, after V lost 5 bases and J lost 2 bases. The CDR3 loop spans 16 amino acids. CDR3 sequence: CATSARTGDGNTEAFF. DNA of the CDR3: TGTGCCACCAGTGCACGGACAGGGGATGGAAACACTGAAGCTTTCTTT.

This clone was counted a few times. The chain links TRBV19 to TRBJ1-2, with D tentatively TRBD1 (6 bases). The V and J ends lost 5 bases and 6 bases respectively, with 10 bases between them. The CDR3 is 12 amino acids. Germline V CDR1 and CDR2: LNHDA, SQIVND (reference sequence). CDR3 sequence (DNA): TGTGCCAGTAGTTCACAGGGCCATGGCTACACCTTC. Its protein product is CASSSQGHGYTF.

The count of this clone is one. V gene TRBV11-2 combines with J gene TRBJ2-1; 9 bases match TRBD2. CDR1 is SGHAT and CDR2 is FQNNGV in the germline V gene. This CDR3 has 17 amino acids. With 5 bases clipped from V and 5 bases from J, the junction kept 13 bases outside the gene matches. The CDR3 DNA reads TGTGCCAGCAGCCCTACGGGGGCTAGCGGGGTCCACAATGAGCAGTTCTTC. This encodes CASSPTGASGVHNEQFF.

The chain links TRBV28 to TRBJ1-1; the D gene is possibly TRBD1 (5 bases). The CDR3 length is 16 residues. The V end lost 6 bases, the J end lost 3 bases, and 20 bases lay between the germline ends. CDR1 is MDHEN, CDR2 SYDVKM, per germline. Here the CDR3 DNA reads TGTGCCAGCAGCCCGACAGCCCGGGCACGGGACACTGAAGCTTTCTTT. It encodes CASSPTARARDTEAFF.

This clone is a singleton in its sample. V usage is TRBV5-1 and J usage is TRBJ1-1; D perhaps matches TRBD1 (5 bases). V lost 7 bases and J 4 bases, leaving 14 bases between the germline ends. CDR3 size: 13 residues. CDR1 and CDR2 (germline): SGHRS, YFSETQ. The CDR3: CASGATWGTEAFF. The CDR3 DNA reads as TGCGCCAGCGGGGCCACGTGGGGCACTGAAGCTTTCTTT. The full variable domain, in which reference TRBV5-1 and TRBJ1-1 provide the parts outside the CDR3, is KAGVTQTPRYLIKTRGQQVTLSCSPISGHRSVSWYQQTPGQGLQFLFEYFSETQRNKGNFPGRFSGRQFSNSRSEMNVSTLELGDSALYLCASGATWGTEAFFGQGTRLTVV.

The chain carries TRBV7-2 and TRBJ2-2, with 13 bases matching TRBD2. The V and J ends lost 5 bases and 8 bases, in that order; junction bases with no gene match: 11. Germline CDR1 SGHTA, CDR2 FQGNSA. The CDR3 runs to 17 residues. Here the CDR3 reads CASSLAGTSGARGELFF. CDR3 nucleotide sequence: TGTGCCAGCAGCCTCGCCGGGACTAGCGGGGCCCGGGGGGAGCTGTTTTTT.

V usage is TRBV2 and J usage is TRBJ1-1; the match to TRBD1 covers 8 bases. The ends lost 4 bases at V and 10 bases at J; junction bases unmatched: 11. The CDR3 has 14 residues. Germline V gene sequence: CDR1 SNHLY, CDR2 FYNNEI. This chain's CDR3 is CASSGRTGTVGAFF. CDR3 nucleotides: TGTGCCAGCAGTGGCCGGACAGGGACCGTGGGAGCTTTCTTT.

The chain joins TRBV28 to TRBJ1-6; TRBD1 agrees at 7 bases. J was trimmed by 7 bases and V by 8 bases; bases with no gene match: 8. Germline V gives CDR1 MDHEN, CDR2 SYDVKM. The CDR3 has 14 amino acids. CDR3 nucleotides: TGTGCCAGCCTTTACGGGACAGAGAATTCACCCCTCCACTTT. It is translated as CASLYGTENSPLHF. The full variable domain, rest sourced from reference TRBV28 and TRBJ1-6, is DVKVTQSSRYLVKRTGEKVFLECVQDMDHENMFWYRQDPGLGLRLIYFSYDVKMKEKGDIPEGYSVSREKKERFSLILESASTNQTSMYLCASLYGTENSPLHFGNGTRLTVT.

The chain uses TRBV6-5 and TRBJ2-1; a weak D match, TRBD2 (5 bases). Germline V gives CDR1 MNHEY, CDR2 SVGAGI. The V gene lost 7 bases and the J gene lost 11 bases, with 21 bases spanning the gap. The CDR3 contains 14 residues. In DNA, the CDR3 is TGTGCCAGCATCGAGGCGGAGAGGCCGGGGAAGCAGTTCTTC. This translates into CASIEAERPGKQFF.

The chain couples TRBV5-1 to TRBJ1-2; the match to TRBD1 covers 10 bases. The CDR3 has 13 residues. V lost 3 bases, J lost 8 bases, and 4 bases stayed unmatched. Germline assignment: CDR1 SGHRS and CDR2 YFSETQ. The CDR3 sequence: CASSSLGQGGYTF. CDR3 coding DNA: TGCGCCAGCAGCTCCCTGGGACAGGGGGGCTACACCTTC.

The V gene is TRBV6-5, the J gene TRBJ1-3; maybe TRBD1 (5 bases). This CDR3 has 14 amino acids. Trimming removed 6 bases at V and 1 base at J, with 10 bases between. In germline, CDR1 is MNHEY, CDR2 SVGAGI. CDR3 DNA: TGTGCCAGCAGCCGGACACTATCTGGAAACACCATATATTTT. Translating gives CASSRTLSGNTIYF.